These T cell receptor beta chains were read from a single sample in a study of PD-L1 blockade in urothelial cancer. The repertoire was sequenced with immunoSEQ multiplex PCR; TCRdb's copy has only in-frame clones and lacks some. The sample includes more than 85,000 clones, about nine tenths of them seen just once. Sequenced here: PBMCs, sampled around atezolizumab (anti-PD-L1) treatment. These TCRs come from a man aged 55 to 69 with urothelial cancer. The CDR3 runs from the conserved cysteine through the conserved F or W. D genes are given only for firm matches. Where a row states a size, it is once, few, many or the class of an expanded clone; other rows omit it.

v_gene: TRBV6-6
j_gene: TRBJ1-5
abundance: NA
d_gene: NA
CDR3nt: TGTGCCAGCAGTTACTCCCGTGTAAGCAATCAGCCCCAGCATTTT
CDR3aa: CASSYSRVSNQPQHF

v_gene: TRBV18
j_gene: TRBJ2-5
abundance: NA
d_gene: TRBD2
CDR3nt: TGTGCCAGCTCACCGAGGGCGGGGGGCGCCGAGACCCAGTACTTC
CDR3aa: CASSPRAGGAETQYF

v_gene: TRBV7-6
j_gene: TRBJ1-5
abundance: once
d_gene: TRBD1
CDR3nt: TGTGCCAGCAGCTTAGGTACGGGACAGCCATACAGCAATCAGCCCCAGCATTTT
CDR3aa: CASSLGTGQPYSNQPQHF

v_gene: TRBV9
j_gene: TRBJ1-4
abundance: NA
d_gene: NA
CDR3nt: TGTGCCAGCAGCGTAGATGTGTGGGGGCAGCTGTTTTTT
CDR3aa: CASSVDVWGQLFF

v_gene: TRBV2
j_gene: TRBJ2-6
abundance: NA
d_gene: TRBD1
CDR3nt: TGTGCCACCGACAGGGTTACTTTTGGGGCCAACGTCCTGACTTTC
CDR3aa: CATDRVTFGANVLTF

v_gene: TRBV29-1
j_gene: TRBJ1-1
abundance: NA
d_gene: NA
CDR3nt: TGCAGCGTCAGCCCTGCGGTGAACACTGAAGCTTTCTTT
CDR3aa: CSVSPAVNTEAFF

v_gene: TRBV10-3
j_gene: TRBJ2-3
abundance: once
d_gene: TRBD2
CDR3nt: TGTGCCATCAGCCGCTCCGGGACTAGCGGGGGGCACAGGACGCAGTATTTT
CDR3aa: CAISRSGTSGGHRTQYF

v_gene: TRBV6-6
j_gene: TRBJ1-1
abundance: NA
d_gene: NA
CDR3nt: TGTGCCAGCAGATCCTGGGGGCAGAACACTGAAGCTTTCTTT
CDR3aa: CASRSWGQNTEAFF

v_gene: TRBV4-3
j_gene: TRBJ1-6
abundance: NA
d_gene: NA
CDR3nt: TGCGCCAGCAGCCAAGATTTTACAGTTAATTCACCCCTCCACTTT
CDR3aa: CASSQDFTVNSPLHF

v_gene: TRBV2
j_gene: TRBJ2-1
abundance: NA
d_gene: TRBD2
CDR3nt: TGTGCCAGCGGACTAGCGGAGCTCAATGAGCAGTTCTTC
CDR3aa: CASGLAELNEQFF

v_gene: TRBV27
j_gene: TRBJ2-7
abundance: NA
d_gene: NA
CDR3nt: TGTGCCAGCAGTTCAACAATCTCCTACGAGCAGTACTTC
CDR3aa: CASSSTISYEQYF

v_gene: TRBV6-4
j_gene: TRBJ2-2
abundance: NA
d_gene: TRBD2
CDR3nt: TGTGCCAGCAGTCCGCGGGGGGGGTTCGGAACCGGGGAGCTGTTTTTT
CDR3aa: CASSPRGGFGTGELFF

v_gene: TRBV5-3
j_gene: TRBJ2-1
abundance: NA
d_gene: TRBD2
CDR3nt: TGTGCCAGACGCGGCGGGGAGGGCGCTGAGCAGTTCTTC
CDR3aa: CARRGGEGAEQFF

v_gene: TRBV18
j_gene: TRBJ2-4
abundance: NA
d_gene: NA
CDR3nt: TGTGCCAGCTCACCACCGATGACGGCAGGCGGAGGCGGAAACATTCAGTACTTC
CDR3aa: CASSPPMTAGGGGNIQYF

v_gene: TRBV5-1
j_gene: TRBJ2-1
abundance: once
d_gene: TRBD2
CDR3nt: TGCGCCAGCATGCTTGGGGGACTAAGCTCCTACAATGAGCAGTTCTTC
CDR3aa: CASMLGGLSSYNEQFF

v_gene: TRBV6-1
j_gene: TRBJ2-1
abundance: few
d_gene: TRBD2
CDR3nt: TGTGCCAGCAACTCAAGGACTAGCGACCACAATGAGCAGTTCTTC
CDR3aa: CASNSRTSDHNEQFF

v_gene: TRBV28
j_gene: TRBJ2-3
abundance: NA
d_gene: NA
CDR3nt: TGTGCCATCAGATCTACCACAGATACGCAGTATTTT
CDR3aa: CAIRSTTDTQYF

v_gene: TRBV4-1
j_gene: TRBJ2-5
abundance: NA
d_gene: TRBD1
CDR3nt: TGCGCCAGCAGCCCCCGGGACAGCGGCCAAGAGACCCAGTACTTC
CDR3aa: CASSPRDSGQETQYF

v_gene: TRBV28
j_gene: TRBJ2-7
abundance: NA
d_gene: TRBD1
CDR3nt: TGTGCCAGCAGTTTGGTGACAGGGGGCCTCGAGCAGTACTTC
CDR3aa: CASSLVTGGLEQYF

v_gene: TRBV7-9
j_gene: TRBJ2-1
abundance: NA
d_gene: NA
CDR3nt: TGTGCCAGCCGGTTCGGCAGGGCCTACAATGAGCAGTTCTTC
CDR3aa: CASRFGRAYNEQFF

v_gene: TRBV7-2
j_gene: TRBJ2-7
abundance: NA
d_gene: NA
CDR3nt: TGTGCCAGCATGTCGAGGGCGAGGGACTACGAGCAGTACTTC
CDR3aa: CASMSRARDYEQYF

v_gene: TRBV2
j_gene: TRBJ1-2
abundance: few
d_gene: TRBD1
CDR3nt: TGTGCCACAATGTGGGACAGGGTTTATGGCTACACCTTC
CDR3aa: CATMWDRVYGYTF

v_gene: TRBV28
j_gene: TRBJ1-1
abundance: NA
d_gene: NA
CDR3nt: TGTGCCAGCAGTTCCCCAGGTGTGGAGGCGGTGGAAGCTTTCTTT
CDR3aa: CASSSPGVEAVEAFF

v_gene: TRBV21-1
j_gene: TRBJ2-3
abundance: once
d_gene: NA
CDR3nt: TGTGCCAGCAGCAAAGGGATTCTAGCGGGGGGTTACGATACGCAGTATTTT
CDR3aa: CASSKGILAGGYDTQYF

v_gene: TRBV7-2
j_gene: TRBJ2-1
abundance: NA
d_gene: NA
CDR3nt: TGTGCCAGCAGCTTAGTTCTGGGGAGGCATGAGCAGTTCTTC
CDR3aa: CASSLVLGRHEQFF

v_gene: TRBV5-4
j_gene: TRBJ1-2
abundance: few
d_gene: TRBD1
CDR3nt: TGTGCCAGCAGCCCCGGGACAGATAACTATGGCTACACCTTC
CDR3aa: CASSPGTDNYGYTF

v_gene: TRBV19
j_gene: TRBJ2-7
abundance: once
d_gene: TRBD1
CDR3nt: TGTGCCAGTAGTCCCCGGGACAGGGTCGACGAGCAGTACTTC
CDR3aa: CASSPRDRVDEQYF

v_gene: TRBV27
j_gene: TRBJ2-6
abundance: once
d_gene: NA
CDR3nt: TGTGCCAGCAGGTATAACTCTGGGGCCAACGTCCTGACTTTC
CDR3aa: CASRYNSGANVLTF

v_gene: TRBV7-2
j_gene: TRBJ1-2
abundance: NA
d_gene: TRBD1
CDR3nt: TGTGCCAGCAGCCCGGGACAGGGGGCCCATGGCTACACCTTC
CDR3aa: CASSPGQGAHGYTF

v_gene: TRBV29-1
j_gene: TRBJ1-1
abundance: once
d_gene: TRBD1
CDR3nt: TGCAGCGTTTCAGACAGGGGCGAGACTGAAGCTTTCTTT
CDR3aa: CSVSDRGETEAFF

v_gene: TRBV6-5
j_gene: TRBJ2-5
abundance: NA
d_gene: NA
CDR3nt: TGTGCCAGCAGTCGGAGTCACCTAAAAGAGACCCAGTACTTC
CDR3aa: CASSRSHLKETQYF